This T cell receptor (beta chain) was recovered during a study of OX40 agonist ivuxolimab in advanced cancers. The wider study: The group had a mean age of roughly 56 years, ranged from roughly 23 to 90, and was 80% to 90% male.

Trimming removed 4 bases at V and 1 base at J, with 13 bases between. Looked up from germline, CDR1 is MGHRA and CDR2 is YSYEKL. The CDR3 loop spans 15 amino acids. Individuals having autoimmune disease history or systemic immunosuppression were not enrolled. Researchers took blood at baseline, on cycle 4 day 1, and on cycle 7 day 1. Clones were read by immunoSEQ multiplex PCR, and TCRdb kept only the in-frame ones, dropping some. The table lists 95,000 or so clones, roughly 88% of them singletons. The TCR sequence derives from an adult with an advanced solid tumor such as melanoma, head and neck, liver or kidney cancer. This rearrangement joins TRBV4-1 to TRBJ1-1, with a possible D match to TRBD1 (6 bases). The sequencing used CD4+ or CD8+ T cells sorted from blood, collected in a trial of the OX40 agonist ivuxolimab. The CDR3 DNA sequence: TGCGCCAGCAGCCGCTCACAGGGACAGAACACTGAAGCTTTCTTT. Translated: CASSRSQGQNTEAFF.